This TCR beta chain was obtained from a study of T cells in Graves' hyperthyroidism and ophthalmopathy. Study-wide findings and caveats: It was a median about 6 months before onset that the model predicted ophthalmopathy. Blood also contained most expanded thyroid clonotypes above 0.001.

This CDR3 comprises 14 residues. Trimming removed 7 bases at V and 1 base at J, with 10 bases between. Germline CDR1 is LNHDA and CDR2 is SQIVND (reference sequence). Reasons for excluding patients were uncontrolled infection, other autoimmune disease, pregnancy or lactation. The diagnostic basis comprised clinical symptoms, serum thyroxine and TRAb, thyroid ultrasound and orbital computed tomography. Turning to this clonotype: Its antigen remains unknown.

Amplified regions were TCR beta CDR3 sequences from RNA transcripts. Primed by the HTBI set, a first-round RT-PCR was run on the TCR CDR3. TCRdb itself ran the multiplex PCR reads through MiXCR, one entry per CDR3 protein. The sample lists about 350,000 distinct CDR3 sequences, 15% occurring once. Sequenced sample: blood. This rearrangement joins TRBV19 to TRBJ2-2, with D possibly TRBD2 on 5 matching bases. This clonotype was obtained from a woman in her sixties with Graves' ophthalmopathy. CDR3 coding DNA: TGTGCCAGTAAAGCGGTAGTGAACACCGGGGAGCTGTTTTTT. Residues: CASKAVVNTGELFF.